This passage covers 21 T cell receptor beta chains from one sample sequenced in a study of Tregs in tolerant kidney transplant recipients. Sequenced by immunoSEQ multiplex PCR; TCRdb stores in-frame clones only, minus some. Among about 240,000 clones listed, about 80% were seen once. Material for sequencing was CD4+ T cells from blood. All receptors come from a human donor in good health.

In this sample, this clone turned up once. The chain couples TRBV5-5 to TRBJ1-4; D gene uncertain. V was clipped by 5 bases and J by 2 bases, with 13 bases between them. CDR1 and CDR2 from the germline V gene are SGHKS and YYEKEE (reference sequence). The CDR3 is made up of 15 amino acids. The CDR3, as DNA: TGTGCCAGCAGTCAACCACCGGGTACTAATGAAAAACTGTTTTTT. Translation: CASSQPPGTNEKLFF. Using reference TRBV5-5 and TRBJ1-4 for the parts outside the CDR3, the full variable domain is DAGVTQSPTHLIKTRGQQVTLRCSPISGHKSVSWYQQVLGQGPQFIFQYYEKEERGRGNFPDRFSARQFPNYSSELNVNALLLGDSALYLCASSQPPGTNEKLFFGSGTQLSVL.

This clone was observed a handful of times. V gene TRBV5-8 combines with J gene TRBJ1-2; D ambiguous. V was shortened by 0 bases and J by 1 base, with 7 bases between the two germline ends. Germline CDR1 and CDR2: SGHTS and YDEGEE. The CDR3 consists of 14 residues. The CDR3 region is CASSLGPGNYGYTF. The CDR3 DNA sequence: TGTGCCAGCAGCTTGGGGCCGGGTAACTATGGCTACACCTTC. Looking up the rest from reference TRBV5-8 and TRBJ1-2 gives the full variable domain: EAGVTQSPTHLIKTRGQQATLRCSPISGHTSVYWYQQALGLGLQFLLWYDEGEERNRGNFPPRFSGRQFPNYSSELNVNALELEDSALYLCASSLGPGNYGYTFGSGTRLTVV.

The chain is built from TRBV6-1 and TRBJ2-3; 12 nucleotides line up with TRBD2. This CDR3 comprises 17 residues. Germline loops: CDR1 MNHNS, CDR2 SASEGT. J gave up 4 bases and V 2 bases, and 7 bases lay outside the gene matches. DNA for the CDR3: TGTGCCAGCAGTGAATTGCTAGCGGGAGGGCGGTCAGATACGCAGTATTTT. Translation: CASSELLAGGRSDTQYF.

In this sample, this clone turned up once. The chain recombines TRBV5-1 with TRBJ2-3, with TRBD1 as a possible D gene (5 bases). Germline CDR1 is SGHRS and CDR2 is YFSETQ. Between the trimmed V and J ends, which lost 4 bases and 2 bases, there was a span of 17 bases. The CDR3 has 16 amino acids. In DNA form, the CDR3 reads TGCGCCAGCAGCCTGGCTGTTGGGGCCCCCACAGATACGCAGTATTTT. This translates into CASSLAVGAPTDTQYF.

This CDR3 is CASSLASQNYGYTF. The CDR3 nucleotides read TGTGCCAGCAGCTTGGCCTCACAGAACTATGGCTACACCTTC. V and J are TRBV5-4 and TRBJ1-2; D gene uncertain. V gave up 0 bases and J gave up 2 bases, with 8 bases separating them. This CDR3 has 14 amino acids. The germline gives CDR1 SGHNT, CDR2 YYREEE (reference sequence). Using reference TRBV5-4 and TRBJ1-2 for the parts outside the CDR3, the full variable domain is ETGVTQSPTHLIKTRGQQVTLRCSSQSGHNTVSWYQQALGQGPQFIFQYYREEENGRGNFPPRFSGLQFPNYSSELNVNALELDDSALYLCASSLASQNYGYTFGSGTRLTVV.

This chain joins TRBV4-2 and TRBJ2-7, with 9 bases aligning to TRBD2. Germline assignment: CDR1 LGHNA and CDR2 YNFKEQ. After removal of 3 bases from V and 3 bases from J, the junction contained 9 bases not matched to a gene. The CDR3 runs 16 residues. CDR3 region: CASSHLFSGRNYEQYF. CDR3 sequence (DNA): TGTGCCAGCAGCCATCTTTTCAGCGGGAGGAACTACGAGCAGTACTTC.

V usage is TRBV20-1 and J usage is TRBJ2-5, with a possible D match to TRBD1 (7 bases). Trimming took off 7 bases at V and 4 bases at J, with 10 bases between the two ends. Germline CDR1 DFQATT, CDR2 SNEGSKA (reference sequence). The CDR3 consists of 11 residues. This CDR3 reads CSGGTVETQYF. Here the CDR3 DNA reads TGCAGTGGCGGGACAGTAGAGACCCAGTACTTC.

As regards this clone: The identical CDR3 is also encoded by other nucleotide sequences in the sample. The chain carries TRBV30 and TRBJ2-1; D possibly corresponds to TRBD1 (5 bases). The CDR3 spans 13 residues. With 1 base removed from V and 3 bases from J, the gap between germline ends came to 7 bases. Germline CDR1 reads GTSNPN; CDR2 reads SVGIG (reference sequence). The CDR3 region has the DNA TGTGCCTGGAGTGAAGACAGCTACAATGAGCAGTTCTTC. It encodes CAWSEDSYNEQFF.

Only one count was recorded for this clone. The rearrangement uses TRBV7-9 and TRBJ2-6; D unresolved. CDR3 length: 16 residues. CDR1 SEHNR and CDR2 FQNEAQ come from the germline V gene (reference sequence). V shed 7 bases and J shed 0 bases, with 13 bases lying between them. The CDR3 here is CASNRIKSSGANVLTF. CDR3 sequence (DNA): TGTGCCAGCAACCGTATCAAGTCCTCTGGGGCCAACGTCCTGACTTTC.

Only a few counts were recorded for this clone. The chain joins TRBV2 to TRBJ1-3; D remains ambiguous. The CDR3 is made up of 13 amino acids. Germline V gene sequence: CDR1 SNHLY, CDR2 FYNNEI. Between the trimmed V and J ends, which lost 6 bases and 2 bases, there was a span of 8 bases. The CDR3 DNA reads as TGTGCCAGCAGCGGCAGTCCTGGAAACACCATATATTTT. Translated: CASSGSPGNTIYF.

The J gene is TRBJ2-5, the V gene TRBV11-2; 10 bases match TRBD2. The J call may not be correct, given that the DNA end is closer to TRBJ2-7. Looked up from germline, CDR1 is SGHAT and CDR2 is FQNNGV. The CDR3 sequence is 14 residues long. In DNA form, the CDR3 reads TGTGCCAGCAGCTTGGCTAGCGGGGGAGTCGAGCAGTACTTC. This encodes CASSLASGGVEQYF.

V gene TRBV15 combines with J gene TRBJ2-6; D remains ambiguous. Germline-derived CDR1 and CDR2 are LNHNV and YYDKDF (reference sequence). The CDR3 contains 19 residues. V gave up 0 bases and J gave up 0 bases, with 15 bases separating them. The DNA of the CDR3 is TGTGCCACCAGCAGAGAGGGCGTCGGGCAGAGCTCTGGGGCCAACGTCCTGACTTTC. Translated, it gives CATSREGVGQSSGANVLTF.

CDR3 sequence: CASSLGDRAAEETQYF. DNA of the CDR3: TGCGCCAGCAGCTTGGGGGACAGGGCCGCGGAGGAGACCCAGTACTTC. The rearrangement uses TRBV5-1 and TRBJ2-5; 9 bases align to TRBD1. Trimming took 0 bases from V and 5 from J; bases not matched to a gene: 8. The CDR3 consists of 16 residues. Germline V gives CDR1 SGHRS, CDR2 YFSETQ. The whole variable domain, filled in from reference TRBV5-1 and TRBJ2-5, reads KAGVTQTPRYLIKTRGQQVTLSCSPISGHRSVSWYQQTPGQGLQFLFEYFSETQRNKGNFPGRFSGRQFSNSRSEMNVSTLELGDSALYLCASSLGDRAAEETQYFGPGTRLLVL.

This chain links TRBV19 with TRBJ2-3; D possibly matches TRBD1 or TRBD2 (6 bases each). The CDR3 loop spans 18 amino acids. Germline V gene sequence: CDR1 LNHDA, CDR2 SQIVND (reference sequence). The V end lost 3 bases, the J end lost 4 bases, and 23 bases lay between the germline ends. The CDR3 sequence is CASSISYGGTILSDTQYF. CDR3 DNA: TGTGCCAGTAGTATCTCCTATGGCGGGACAATTCTTTCAGATACGCAGTATTTT. The full variable domain, its missing parts supplied by reference TRBV19 and TRBJ2-3, is DGGITQSPKYLFRKEGQNVTLSCEQNLNHDAMYWYRQDPGQGLRLIYYSQIVNDFQKGDIAEGYSVSREKKESFPLTVTSAQKNPTAFYLCASSISYGGTILSDTQYFGPGTRLTVL.

The chain uses TRBV30 and TRBJ2-1; D uncertain. CDR1 is GTSNPN, CDR2 SVGIG, per germline (reference sequence). CDR3 length: 14 amino acids. V lost 2 bases and J 0 bases, leaving 8 bases between the germline ends. The CDR3 DNA is TGTGCCTGGAGTTCGTGGACCTCCTACAATGAGCAGTTCTTC. This encodes CAWSSWTSYNEQFF. The full variable domain, its missing parts supplied by reference TRBV30 and TRBJ2-1, is SQTIHQWPATLVQPVGSPLSLECTVEGTSNPNLYWYRQAAGRGLQLLFYSVGIGQISSEVPQNLSASRPQDRQFILSSKKLLLSDSGFYLCAWSSWTSYNEQFFGPGTRLTVL.

The chain joins TRBV14 to TRBJ2-6; maybe TRBD2 (6 bases). The germline V gene encodes CDR1 SGHDN and CDR2 FVKESK. The CDR3 consists of 15 residues. V was cut by 3 bases and J by 4 bases, with 10 bases left in between. The CDR3: CASSQGGTGANVLTF. In nucleotides, the CDR3 is TGTGCCAGCAGCCAGGGCGGGACGGGGGCCAACGTCCTGACTTTC.

This sequence joins TRBV10-2 and TRBJ2-3; D unresolved. The CDR3 has 14 amino acids. V was trimmed by 3 bases and J by 1 base, leaving 8 bases between them. From germline, CDR1 is WSHSY and CDR2 SAAADI. CDR3 DNA: TGCGCCAGCAGTGACAGGTCGGGCACAGATACGCAGTATTTT. It translates to CASSDRSGTDTQYF.

The rearrangement uses TRBV5-1 and TRBJ2-5; 7 bases are a match to TRBD2. Germline V gene data show CDR1 as SGHRS and CDR2 as YFSETQ. V lost 1 base, J lost 3 bases, and 3 bases stayed unmatched. The CDR3 sequence is 14 residues long. The chain's CDR3 is CASSLQLAKETQYF. The CDR3 bases are TGCGCCAGCAGCTTGCAACTAGCGAAAGAGACCCAGTACTTC.

In DNA, the CDR3 is TGCAGCGTTGAGTCACCGGCGGCTCGGAACACTGAAGCTTTCTTT. Amino acids: CSVESPAARNTEAFF. The chain couples TRBV29-1 to TRBJ1-1, with D hard to call. Germline V gene sequence: CDR1 SQVTM, CDR2 ANQGSEA. This CDR3 has 15 residues. The V end was cut by 3 bases, the J end by 1 base, with 15 bases between.

CDR3 DNA sequence: TGTGCCAGCAGCCAATCACCGAACACTGAAGCTTTCTTT. It specifies CASSQSPNTEAFF. The chain joins TRBV7-9 to TRBJ1-1, with no clear D. V lost 5 bases, J lost 1 base, and 8 bases lay in between. CDR1 and CDR2 (germline): SEHNR, FQNEAQ (reference sequence). There are 13 residues in the CDR3.

The CDR3 spells CATNNGEGEPTEAFF. The CDR3 region has the DNA TGTGCCACTAATAACGGAGAGGGGGAACCGACGGAAGCTTTCTTT. The gene calls are TRBV6-5 and TRBJ1-1; the D gene is possibly TRBD1 (6 bases). The V gene's germline CDR1 is MNHEY and CDR2 SVGAGI. V was shortened by 10 bases and J by 8 bases, with 26 bases between the two germline ends. The CDR3 extends over 15 amino acids.